What follows describes a single T cell receptor (beta chain). This sample stems from a study of T-cell memory formation after mild COVID-19. Germline loops: CDR1 MNHEY, CDR2 SMNVEV (reference sequence). The ends lost 5 bases at V and 2 bases at J; junction bases unmatched: 6. The CDR3 is made up of 16 amino acids. TCRdb called the 5' RACE reads again in MiXCR, with one record for every CDR3 protein. The sample contains 280,000 or so distinct CDR3 sequences, more than 15% of which appear only once. The chain couples TRBV27 to TRBJ2-6; 7 bases align to TRBD1. The material sequenced was PBMCs or a T cell subset sorted from them (not recorded which). This clonotype was obtained from a man aged 18-30 years who had mild COVID-19 (a few samples of this study predate the infection). Cell type and time point are not known. The DNA for the CDR3 is TGTGCCAGCAGTACACCAACAGGGGCTGGGGCCAACGTCCTGACTTTC. It yields the protein CASSTPTGAGANVLTF.